The 32 T cell receptor beta chains below all came from one sample that was sequenced in a study of T cell changes during pregnancy in multiple sclerosis. Repertoires were generated with immunoSEQ multiplex PCR, while TCRdb's copy carries only in-frame clones and drops some. Of 45,000 to 55,000 clones in the sample, about nine tenths were seen once. The specimen comprised peripheral blood, sampled in the first trimester of pregnancy. The receptors stem from a female donor in good health, enrolled as a control in a pregnancy study.

This clone appeared once. J is TRBJ1-1 and V is TRBV6-1; D remains unclear. This CDR3 spans 15 amino acids. Germline V gene lookup returns CDR1 MNHNS and CDR2 SASEGT. V was cut by 4 bases and J by 10 bases, with 22 bases left in between. CDR3 residues: CASSAGASGRSGAFF. DNA of the CDR3: TGTGCCAGCAGTGCTGGTGCTTCCGGACGGAGCGGAGCTTTCTTT.

This chain joins TRBV30 and TRBJ2-1; 12 nucleotides match TRBD2. Germline CDR1 GTSNPN, CDR2 SVGIG (reference sequence). The V segment lost 5 bases and the J segment 2 bases; nucleotides outside the gene matches: 7. This CDR3 is built from 16 residues. The CDR3 DNA is TGTGCCTGGGTTTCACTAGCGGGGGGTGCCTACAATGAGCAGTTCTTC. This encodes CAWVSLAGGAYNEQFF.

CDR3 amino acids: CAWRGPPGETQYF. The CDR3 coding sequence is TGTGCCTGGAGGGGGCCCCCCGGGGAGACCCAGTACTTC. The J gene is TRBJ2-5, the V gene TRBV30, with a weak D call TRBD1 (5 bases). The CDR3 runs 13 residues. The V gene's germline CDR1 is GTSNPN and CDR2 SVGIG (reference sequence). V was pared by 3 bases and J by 5 bases, with 13 bases between.

The gene calls are TRBV5-4 and TRBJ2-1; the match to TRBD2 covers 9 bases. Per the germline V gene, CDR1 is SGHNT and CDR2 is YYREEE (reference sequence). The junction had 11 bases not matched to a gene; V was cut back by 4 bases and J by 9 bases. The CDR3 spans 15 residues. CDR3 DNA sequence: TGTGCCAGCAGCGAAGCAGGGACTAGCCCGGTTGAGCAGTTCTTC. Its protein product is CASSEAGTSPVEQFF.

The chain joins TRBV5-1 to TRBJ1-1; 9 positions agree with TRBD1. After removal of 6 bases from V and 4 bases from J, the junction contained 4 bases not matched to a gene. This CDR3 has 13 amino acids. Germline V CDR1 and CDR2: SGHRS, YFSETQ. The CDR3 spells CASTGQGFTEAFF. Here the CDR3 DNA reads TGCGCCAGCACCGGACAGGGGTTCACTGAAGCTTTCTTT.

The rearrangement uses TRBV19 and TRBJ2-7; 7 bases agree with TRBD1. This CDR3 is built from 13 residues. Trimming removed 3 bases from V and 3 bases from J; junction bases left unmatched: 2. The germline CDR1 and CDR2 sequences are LNHDA and SQIVND (reference sequence). The CDR3 region has the DNA TGTGCCAGTAGTATTCCAGGGGGCTACGAGCAGTACTTC. Translation gives CASSIPGGYEQYF.

This chain connects TRBV28 to TRBJ1-2; no clear D. Germline-derived CDR1 and CDR2 are MDHEN and SYDVKM. V dropped 5 bases and J dropped 6 bases, with 13 bases sitting between them. The CDR3 has 13 amino acids. The CDR3 here is CASSPSLIDGYTF. CDR3 nucleotides: TGTGCCAGCAGTCCTAGTTTGATAGATGGCTACACCTTC.

The chain is built from TRBV5-4 and TRBJ2-2; 7 bases fit TRBD1. Trimming cost V 6 bases and J 6 bases; bases outside gene matches: 8. Germline V CDR1 and CDR2: SGHNT, YYREEE (reference sequence). The CDR3 consists of 14 residues. The DNA of the CDR3 is TGTGCCAGCACCGACGACAGGGACCCCGGGGAGCTGTTTTTT. It specifies CASTDDRDPGELFF.

The chain is built from TRBV7-9 and TRBJ1-2, with a weak D call TRBD1 (5 bases). Per the germline V gene, CDR1 is SEHNR and CDR2 is FQNEAQ (reference sequence). V lost 5 bases, J lost 11 bases, and 18 bases lay in between. This CDR3 comprises 13 residues. CDR3 protein: CASSHRPTGPYTF. The DNA of the CDR3 is TGTGCCAGCAGCCACCGTCCCACAGGCCCTTACACCTTC.

The chain recombines TRBV12-5 with TRBJ1-1, with TRBD1 identical over 7 bases. This CDR3 contains 15 residues. Germline V lookup: CDR1 LGHNT, CDR2 FRNRAP. Unmatched junction bases numbered 4, after V lost 1 base and J lost 2 bases. CDR3 nucleotide sequence: TGTGCTAGTGGTTTGGGACAGGGAATCAACACTGAAGCTTTCTTT. Translation gives CASGLGQGINTEAFF.

The chain carries TRBV15 and TRBJ2-5; TRBD2 matches 10 bases. CDR1 and CDR2 from the germline V gene are LNHNV and YYDKDF (reference sequence). V lost 0 bases to trimming and J lost 4 bases; unmatched junction nucleotides: 2. The CDR3 loop spans 15 amino acids. CDR3 loop: CATSRDPSGGETQYF. DNA for the CDR3: TGTGCCACCAGCAGAGATCCTAGCGGGGGAGAGACCCAGTACTTC.

This chain connects TRBV6-5 to TRBJ2-1; TRBD2 agrees at 9 bases. The V gene end was trimmed by 7 bases and the J gene end by 5 bases; junction bases not matched to a gene: 6. This CDR3 is built from 14 residues. The germline V gene encodes CDR1 MNHEY and CDR2 SVGAGI. The CDR3 DNA reads as TGTGCCAGCACTAGCGGGACTCGCGACAATGAGCAGTTCTTC. Protein sequence: CASTSGTRDNEQFF.

This clone has just a few counts. The chain employs TRBV2 and TRBJ1-5; D might be TRBD1 (6 bases). This CDR3 has 13 amino acids. Deletions cut 7 bases from V and 6 bases from J, with 13 bases between. Germline V gene data show CDR1 as SNHLY and CDR2 as FYNNEI. The CDR3: CASMGGRGQPQHF. The CDR3 DNA reads TGTGCCAGCATGGGGGGGCGAGGTCAGCCCCAGCATTTT.

This clone is a singleton in its sample. This chain connects TRBV6-5 to TRBJ2-7, with D possibly being TRBD1 (5 bases). V was pared by 0 bases and J by 3 bases, with 12 bases between. This CDR3 spans 15 amino acids. The germline V gene has CDR1 MNHEY and CDR2 SVGAGI. The CDR3 DNA sequence: TGTGCCAGCAGTTACTCGTCAGGGCTACACTACGAGCAGTACTTC. As protein: CASSYSSGLHYEQYF.

The V and J genes are TRBV5-1 and TRBJ2-7; tentatively, D is TRBD1 (5 bases). Per the germline V gene, CDR1 is SGHRS and CDR2 is YFSETQ. CDR3 length: 13 amino acids. Trimming removed 2 bases at V and 3 bases at J, with 9 bases between. Here the CDR3 DNA reads TGCGCCAGCAGCTTTTCAGGGTACTACGAGCAGTACTTC. Residues: CASSFSGYYEQYF.

The V gene is TRBV4-1, the J gene TRBJ2-1; D is possibly TRBD2 (5 bases). Germline V lookup: CDR1 MGHRA, CDR2 YSYEKL. The CDR3 extends over 15 amino acids. V lost 1 base and J 5 bases, leaving 12 bases between the germline ends. CDR3 nucleotides: TGCGCCAGCAGCCAAGGTGCTCAAGCGGACAATGAGCAGTTCTTC. It codes for CASSQGAQADNEQFF.

The CDR3 DNA sequence: TGTGCCAGCAGTTCTAGCGGGAGCTCCTACAATGAGCAGTTCTTC. As protein: CASSSSGSSYNEQFF. V and J are TRBV6-5 and TRBJ2-1, with TRBD2 matching 10 bases. Germline V gene lookup returns CDR1 MNHEY and CDR2 SVGAGI. The CDR3 runs 15 residues. V lost 4 bases and J lost 0; bases outside the gene matches: 0.

The chain employs TRBV28 and TRBJ1-2, with D tentatively TRBD1 (6 bases). V was cut by 8 bases and J by 8 bases, with 15 bases left in between. CDR1 is MDHEN, CDR2 SYDVKM, per germline. The length of the CDR3 is 12 residues. This CDR3 reads CASWGQGGGYTF. The CDR3 DNA reads TGTGCCAGCTGGGGGCAGGGCGGGGGCTACACCTTC.

V gene TRBV19 combines with J gene TRBJ1-1; no definite D call. The CDR3 has 13 amino acids. V was shortened by 7 bases and J by 1 base, with 10 bases between the two germline ends. Looked up from germline, CDR1 is LNHDA and CDR2 is SQIVND (reference sequence). This chain's CDR3 is CASNRGGNTEAFF. CDR3 nucleotides: TGTGCCAGTAATCGAGGCGGGAACACTGAAGCTTTCTTT.

The chain has TRBV19 and TRBJ2-1; D is possibly TRBD1 (5 bases). V was clipped by 5 bases and J by 4 bases, with 15 bases between them. The V gene's germline CDR1 is LNHDA and CDR2 SQIVND (reference sequence). The CDR3 is made up of 15 amino acids. This chain's CDR3 is CASSPLVKGYNEQFF. CDR3 DNA: TGTGCCAGTAGTCCCCTCGTAAAGGGGTACAATGAGCAGTTCTTC.

The chain is built from TRBV7-6 and TRBJ2-5, with a weak D call TRBD1 (5 bases). Trimming pared 5 bases from V and 7 bases from J, leaving 23 bases between. Germline V gene sequence: CDR1 SGHVS, CDR2 FNYEAQ. CDR3 size: 16 residues. CDR3 DNA: TGTGCCAGCAGCCAGGGTTCGGCAGCCCAGCCGGGGACCCAGTACTTC. This sequence encodes CASSQGSAAQPGTQYF.

This chain uses TRBV7-9 with TRBJ2-5; 13 bases are shared with TRBD2. Germline V gives CDR1 SEHNR, CDR2 FQNEAQ (reference sequence). The CDR3 totals 15 residues. V gave up 5 bases and J gave up 2 bases; unmatched junction bases: 2. CDR3 in DNA: TGTGCCAGCAGCCCACTAGCGGGGGGGCAAGAGACCCAGTACTTC. This translates into CASSPLAGGQETQYF.

V usage is TRBV2 and J usage is TRBJ2-3; 9 bases align to TRBD2. J lost 3 bases, V lost 6 bases, and 10 bases had no gene match. The CDR3 length is 16 residues. The germline V gene has CDR1 SNHLY and CDR2 FYNNEI. The CDR3 nucleotides are TGTGCCAGCAGGAATCCTAGCGGGGTGGGTACAGATACGCAGTATTTT. Its protein product is CASRNPSGVGTDTQYF.

The sample holds one count of this clone. The CDR3 region is CASSFRVGAKNIQYF. DNA of the CDR3: TGTGCCAGTAGTTTCAGGGTCGGGGCCAAAAACATTCAGTACTTC. The chain is built from TRBV19 and TRBJ2-4, with TRBD1 as a possible D gene (5 bases). This CDR3 spans 15 amino acids. Germline-derived CDR1 and CDR2 are LNHDA and SQIVND (reference sequence). V was shortened by 5 bases and J by 1 base, with 12 bases between the two germline ends.

In this sample, this clone turned up a few times. This chain uses TRBV5-4 with TRBJ2-1, with 10 bases fitting TRBD2. With V trimmed by 0 bases and J by 8 bases, 8 bases remained unmatched. Germline V gives CDR1 SGHNT, CDR2 YYREEE (reference sequence). The CDR3 covers 16 residues. CDR3 in DNA: TGTGCCAGCAGCTTGGTCGCTAGCGGGAGTGGCGATGAGCAGTTCTTC. Protein sequence: CASSLVASGSGDEQFF. Looking up the rest from reference TRBV5-4 and TRBJ2-1 gives the full variable domain: ETGVTQSPTHLIKTRGQQVTLRCSSQSGHNTVSWYQQALGQGPQFIFQYYREEENGRGNFPPRFSGLQFPNYSSELNVNALELDDSALYLCASSLVASGSGDEQFFGPGTRLTVL.

CDR3 nucleotide sequence: TGCGCCAGCAGCTTGGCCGGAACAGCAAATGAAAAACTGTTTTTT. It translates to CASSLAGTANEKLFF. This rearrangement joins TRBV5-1 to TRBJ1-4; D is undetermined. Germline assignment: CDR1 SGHRS and CDR2 YFSETQ. This CDR3 region has 15 residues. V was pared by 0 bases and J by 5 bases, with 11 bases between.

V usage is TRBV10-3 and J usage is TRBJ2-1; TRBD2 agrees at 10 bases. This CDR3 comprises 14 residues. Germline CDR1 is ENHRY and CDR2 is SYGVKD. Trimming at V came to 4 bases and at J to 5 bases, leaving 2 bases not matched to a gene. The CDR3 loop is CAISGGTSDNEQFF. CDR3 in DNA: TGTGCCATCAGTGGAGGGACTAGCGACAATGAGCAGTTCTTC.

This clone was counted a single time. The chain joins TRBV29-1 to TRBJ1-2; D may be TRBD1 (6 bases). Germline V gene data show CDR1 as SQVTM and CDR2 as ANQGSEA. This CDR3 is built from 11 residues. V was cut by 4 bases and J by 10 bases, with 13 bases left in between. In DNA form, the CDR3 reads TGCAGCGTTGTGGGGGGGCCCTTCTACACCTTC. Its protein product is CSVVGGPFYTF.

This rearrangement joins TRBV5-1 to TRBJ2-7, with TRBD2 matching 16 bases. J gave up 5 bases and V 4 bases, and 15 bases lay outside the gene matches. CDR3 length: 19 residues. CDR1 is SGHRS, CDR2 YFSETQ, per germline. CDR3 sequence: CASSRLGLAGGPRKDEQYF. The CDR3 coding sequence is TGCGCCAGCAGCAGGCTGGGACTAGCGGGAGGGCCTAGAAAGGACGAGCAGTACTTC.

The chain uses TRBV6-5 and TRBJ2-7; possibly TRBD2 for D (5 bases). V lost 6 bases to trimming and J lost 2 bases, with 11 bases between them. CDR3 length: 13 amino acids. Germline V gene data show CDR1 as MNHEY and CDR2 as SVGAGI. Here the CDR3 DNA reads TGTGCCAGCAGACCCCCCGGGACCTACGAGCAGTACTTC. Translated: CASRPPGTYEQYF.

This chain joins TRBV6-5 and TRBJ2-3; 9 bases align to TRBD2. Per germline, CDR1 MNHEY and CDR2 SVGAGI. Trimming cost V 0 bases and J 4 bases; bases outside gene matches: 5. The CDR3 runs to 16 residues. The CDR3 bases are TGTGCCAGCAGTTACTCCTCTAGCGGGACTGCAGATACGCAGTATTTT. Its protein product is CASSYSSSGTADTQYF.

The chain has TRBV19 and TRBJ2-1; weak D call: TRBD1 (7 bases). In germline, CDR1 is LNHDA, CDR2 SQIVND (reference sequence). The CDR3 sequence is 15 residues long. V dropped 3 bases and J dropped 8 bases, with 17 bases sitting between them. The CDR3 here is CASSMEGALLHEQFF. Here the CDR3 DNA reads TGTGCCAGTAGTATGGAGGGGGCCCTTCTGCATGAGCAGTTCTTC.